The 21 T cell receptor beta chains presented below share a single source sample, sequenced in a study of blood T cells in healthy people across ages. A second roughly 6 to 11 cycle PCR used barcoded and J-beta primers. TCRdb re-derived calls from the 5' RACE reads in MiXCR, one entry per CDR3 protein. This sample has about 1.7 million distinct CDR3 sequences, with approximately 28% found just once. Material for sequencing was blood. The source of these receptors is a woman aged 25-40 years in good health.

This chain's CDR3 is CASSPPAKQATMISPQHF. DNA of the CDR3: TGTGCCAGCTCCCCCCCCGCAAAACAGGCTACCATGATCAGCCCCCAGCATTTT. The rearrangement uses TRBV18 and TRBJ1-5; TRBD1 is a possible D gene (5 bases). The CDR3 covers 18 residues. Germline V gene data show CDR1 as KGHSH and CDR2 as LQKENI. V lost 6 bases to trimming and J lost 10 bases, with 31 bases between them.

This rearrangement joins TRBV7-2 to TRBJ1-2; TRBD1 agrees at 8 bases. The CDR3 totals 13 residues. Germline CDR1 reads SGHTA; CDR2 reads FQGNSA. The ends lost 2 bases at V and 7 bases at J; junction bases unmatched: 3. DNA for the CDR3: TGTGCCAGCAGCTTAAACAGGGGGGTTGGCTACACCTTC. Translation: CASSLNRGVGYTF.

The sample holds many counts of this clonotype. CDR3 sequence reads: CASSQVGRANRMSYTF. The CDR3 DNA reads TGCGCCAGCAGCCAAGTTGGCAGGGCCAACCGCATGAGCTACACCTTC. The rearrangement joins TRBV4-3 to TRBJ1-2, with a possible D match to TRBD1 (5 bases). The V gene lost 1 base and the J gene lost 9 bases, with 21 bases spanning the gap. In germline, CDR1 is LGHNA, CDR2 YSLEER. This CDR3 contains 16 residues.

There are many counts of this clonotype. J is TRBJ2-7 and V is TRBV7-8, with 7 bases aligning to TRBD1. The CDR3 is made up of 14 amino acids. Germline lookup yields CDR1 SGHVS and CDR2 FQNEAQ. Losses at the gene ends were 1 base for V and 4 bases for J; bases not matched to a gene: 4. CDR3 in amino acids: CASSLETGPYEQYF. Written as DNA, the CDR3 is TGTGCCAGCAGCTTAGAGACAGGGCCTTACGAGCAGTACTTC.

The CDR3 coding sequence is TGTGCCAGCAGCTTAACCCTAGCGGGGCTATCCTACGAGCAGTACTTC. This encodes CASSLTLAGLSYEQYF. The chain has TRBV7-2 and TRBJ2-7; 9 bases map to TRBD2. The germline V gene encodes CDR1 SGHTA and CDR2 FQGNSA. V lost 2 bases, J lost 1 base, and 6 bases stayed unmatched. This CDR3 is 16 amino acids long.

About this clonotype: A much bigger clone sits one base away, suggesting this may be a read error. The CDR3 DNA follows: TGTGCCAGCAGCTTTCCAGGGTACAATGAGCAGTACTTC. As protein: CASSFPGYNEQYF. The rearrangement uses TRBV7-9 and TRBJ2-7; D may be TRBD1 (5 bases). The CDR3 has 13 residues. Germline V CDR1 and CDR2: SEHNR, FQNEAQ (reference sequence). Trimming shortened V by 3 bases and J by 7 bases, and 13 bases separated the two germline ends.

This clonotype was picked up a small number of times. V gene TRBV30 combines with J gene TRBJ2-1; no clear D. The CDR3 has 15 residues. Per germline, CDR1 GTSNPN and CDR2 SVGIG (reference sequence). V was clipped by 1 base and J by 0 bases, with 10 bases between them. CDR3 nucleotides: TGTGCCTGGAGTGGTGGAAGAAGCTCCTACAATGAGCAGTTCTTC. It encodes CAWSGGRSSYNEQFF.

This clonotype was seen a handful of times. This chain connects TRBV3-1 to TRBJ2-1; weak D call: TRBD2 (5 bases). Looked up from germline, CDR1 is LGHDT and CDR2 is YNNKEL (reference sequence). The CDR3 totals 14 residues. V was shortened by 1 base and J by 7 bases, with 11 bases between the two germline ends. CDR3 nucleotide sequence: TGTGCCAGCAGCCAAGCGGGAACGGGGAATGAGCAGTTCTTC. Translation: CASSQAGTGNEQFF.

On this clonotype: A read error may explain this, as a much larger clone is one base away. The chain joins TRBV29-1 to TRBJ2-1; D may be TRBD1 or TRBD2 (6 bases each). The CDR3 totals 14 residues. Germline V gene data show CDR1 as SQVTM and CDR2 as ANQGSEA. CDR3 sequence: CSDRGGRTYNEQVF. DNA for the CDR3: TGCAGCGATAGAGGGGGGAGGACCTACAATGAGCAGGTCTTC.

The chain is built from TRBV5-5 and TRBJ2-3; D ambiguous. The germline V gene encodes CDR1 SGHKS and CDR2 YYEKEE (reference sequence). V lost 0 bases and J 0 bases, leaving 8 bases between the germline ends. The CDR3 consists of 15 residues. The CDR3 protein is CASSLGSTSTDTQYF. DNA of the CDR3: TGTGCCAGCAGCTTGGGATCGACTAGCACAGATACGCAGTATTTT.

This clonotype appeared a few times. DNA of the CDR3: TGTGCCAGCAGTTTGACAGGGGGCTCGGGAACTGAAGCTTTCTTT. Translating it yields CASSLTGGSGTEAFF. The rearrangement joins TRBV12-3 or TRBV12-4 to TRBJ1-1, with 10 positions matching TRBD1. The CDR3 loop spans 15 amino acids. V lost 3 bases to trimming and J lost 5 bases; unmatched junction nucleotides: 6.

In this sample, this clonotype turned up a few times. The rearrangement joins TRBV7-9 to TRBJ1-1; D ambiguous. The CDR3 has 13 residues. The V end lost 2 bases, the J end lost 10 bases, and 14 bases lay between the germline ends. Germline CDR1 is SEHNR and CDR2 is FQNEAQ (reference sequence). CDR3 sequence: CASSLPGNPRAFF. The CDR3 coding sequence is TGTGCCAGCAGCTTACCAGGAAACCCCCGAGCTTTCTTT.

This clonotype was observed a handful of times. The genes are TRBV7-9 and TRBJ2-7; 8 positions match TRBD1. Trimming cost V 3 bases and J 4 bases; bases outside gene matches: 5. CDR1 is SEHNR and CDR2 is FQNEAQ in the germline V gene (reference sequence). The CDR3 extends over 14 amino acids. The DNA for the CDR3 is TGTGCCAGCAGCTTCCCGGGACAGGAATACGAGCAGTACTTC. This gives the protein CASSFPGQEYEQYF.

This clonotype was observed a few times. J is TRBJ2-7 and V is TRBV20-1; TRBD1 is a possible D gene (5 bases). From germline, CDR1 is DFQATT and CDR2 SNEGSKA (reference sequence). The V and J ends lost 0 bases and 7 bases respectively, with 10 bases between them. The CDR3 sequence is 12 residues long. The CDR3 here is CSARDMGPEQYF. For the CDR3, the DNA is TGCAGTGCTAGAGATATGGGGCCTGAGCAGTACTTC.

The V and J genes are TRBV4-3 and TRBJ1-4; weak D call: TRBD1 (5 bases). Deletions cut 3 bases from V and 8 bases from J, with 13 bases between. The CDR3 totals 14 residues. From germline, CDR1 is LGHNA and CDR2 YSLEER. CDR3 in amino acids: CASSHGGGKEKLFF. CDR3 bases: TGCGCCAGCAGCCATGGGGGTGGCAAGGAAAAACTGTTTTTT.

This clonotype was seen repeatedly, ten times or more. V usage is TRBV29-1 and J usage is TRBJ2-5; TRBD1 aligns across 11 bases. V dropped 1 base and J dropped 5; count of bases not matched to a gene: 3. The germline V gene encodes CDR1 SQVTM and CDR2 ANQGSEA. This CDR3 comprises 14 residues. The CDR3 loop reads CSVEGTGGLETQYF. The CDR3, as DNA: TGCAGCGTTGAAGGGACAGGGGGCCTTGAGACCCAGTACTTC. Full variable domain (remainder filled in from reference TRBV29-1 and TRBJ2-5): SAVISQKPSRDICQRGTSLTIQCQVDSQVTMMFWYRQQPGQSLTLIATANQGSEATYESGFVIDKFPISRPNLTFSTLTVSNMSPEDSSIYLCSVEGTGGLETQYFGPGTRLLVL.

The chain couples TRBV29-1 to TRBJ2-3; D not resolved. CDR3 size: 13 residues. Germline V gene lookup returns CDR1 SQVTM and CDR2 ANQGSEA. The V end was cut by 4 bases, the J end by 5 bases, with 13 bases between. For the CDR3, the DNA is TGCAGCGTTGGTGTTTCTAGGGTAGATACGCAGTATTTT. Residues: CSVGVSRVDTQYF.

This clonotype has only a few counts. The J gene is TRBJ2-3, the V gene TRBV5-1; 7 bases align to TRBD2. CDR1 SGHRS and CDR2 YFSETQ come from the germline V gene. The CDR3 totals 16 residues. V shed 0 bases, J shed 6 bases, and the junction held 10 bases outside the gene matches. As DNA, the CDR3 is TGCGCCAGCAGCTTGGTAGTGGGAGGGCAGATCGATACGCAGTATTTT. Its translation is CASSLVVGGQIDTQYF.

The rearrangement links TRBV28 to TRBJ2-6; 8 nucleotides match TRBD2. J was trimmed by 1 base and V by 1 base; bases with no gene match: 15. Germline lookup yields CDR1 MDHEN and CDR2 SYDVKM. The CDR3 has 21 amino acids. CDR3 amino acids: CASSLSYYGRGAQSGANVLTF. Here the CDR3 DNA reads TGTGCCAGCAGTTTATCTTATTACGGGAGGGGGGCGCAGTCTGGGGCCAACGTCCTGACTTTC.

Turning to this clonotype: At one boundary the junction diverges from the germline segment, which might be a read error. This chain uses TRBV9 with TRBJ2-1, with D perhaps assigned TRBD1 or TRBD2 (7 bases each). CDR1 and CDR2 from the germline V gene are SGDLS and YYNGEE. The CDR3 loop spans 16 amino acids. The DNA for the CDR3 is TGTGCCAGCAGCGTAGAGGGGGCGGGGGCCTACAATGGGCAGTTCTTC. It codes for CASSVEGAGAYNGQFF. The whole variable domain, remainder taken from reference TRBV9 and TRBJ2-1, is DSGVTQTPKHLITATGQRVTLRCSPRSGDLSVYWYQQSLDQGLQFLIQYYNGEERAKGNILERFSAQQFPDLHSELNLSSLELGDSALYFCASSVEGAGAYNGQFFGPGTRLTVL.

This clonotype was recorded a few times. The chain employs TRBV20-1 and TRBJ2-7, with D tentatively TRBD1 (5 bases). Germline lookup yields CDR1 DFQATT and CDR2 SNEGSKA (reference sequence). V lost 6 bases and J lost 4, with 13 bases in between. This CDR3 spans 12 amino acids. DNA of the CDR3: TGCAGTGCAACCCCGGACAATTACGAGCAGTACTTC. As protein: CSATPDNYEQYF.